This T cell receptor (beta chain) was recovered during a study of shared clonotypes between healthy human individuals. Generated by immunoSEQ multiplex PCR, the TCRdb table keeps only in-frame clones and is missing some. Here the sample spans fewer than 1.6 million clones, approximately 98.5% being singletons. CDR3 length: 14 amino acids. Trimming shortened V by 6 bases and J by 6 bases, and 16 bases separated the two germline ends. Germline V CDR1 and CDR2: MRHNA, SNTAGT. This receptor was identified in a man younger than 40 in good health. The J gene is TRBJ2-3, the V gene TRBV6-4; D is possibly TRBD2 (6 bases). The sequencing sample was made of naive CD4+ T cells sorted from blood. The subset here: CD45RA+ positively selected. Here the CDR3 reads CASSPRGGLDTQYF. The CDR3 DNA reads TGTGCCAGCAGCCCTCGGGGAGGATTGGATACGCAGTATTTT.